Listed below are T cell receptor beta chains from one sample, sequenced in a study of T cell responses to AZD1222 COVID-19 vaccine. Libraries were prepared by immunoSEQ multiplex PCR; TCRdb keeps only in-frame clonotypes and omits some of them. The sample holds fewer than 30,000 clones; more than 70% are singletons and the top ten take roughly 6.2%. The material sequenced was peripheral blood, taken on day 0 of AZD1222 vaccination. Receptor source: an adult in good health. Each CDR3 is given with its conserved first and last residue. Size values are once, few and many counts, or a class for expanded clones, and some rows have none.

size | J | V | CDR3
. | TRBJ1-2 | TRBV29-1 | CSVEDPLSGGYTF
. | TRBJ2-3 | TRBV19 | CASSKTRRGYTDTQYF
. | TRBJ1-1 | TRBV11-2 | CASSFSGNTEAFF
few | TRBJ2-3 | TRBV28 | CASNLQGSTDTQYF
once | TRBJ2-7 | TRBV10-3 | CAISVQGSYEQYF
once | TRBJ1-4 | TRBV6-5 | CASSNRGRANEKLFF
. | TRBJ2-1 | TRBV5-6 | CASSFLDRGLDEQFF
. | TRBJ1-5 | TRBV7-2 | CASSLDRIQPQHF
. | TRBJ2-1 | TRBV24-1 | CATSGISGRESSYNEQFF
. | TRBJ2-1 | TRBV15 | CATSRTYNEQFF
few | TRBJ1-6 | TRBV25-1 | CASRQSWGASPLHF
. | TRBJ2-1 | TRBV14 | CASSQETGGPYNEQFF
. | TRBJ1-5 | TRBV27 | CASSFLGNQPQHF
. | TRBJ2-6 | TRBV5-1 | CASRFGTGANVLTF
. | TRBJ1-2 | TRBV27 | CASRGPLRYGYTF
. | TRBJ2-2 | TRBV23-1 | CDPGELFF
. | TRBJ1-5 | TRBV12-3/TRBV12-4 | CASSRGGLQPQHF
. | TRBJ1-1 | TRBV5-4 | CASSGAGGTGTEAFF
. | TRBJ2-3 | TRBV7-9 | CASSLGRLAGDNTDTQYF
. | TRBJ1-2 | TRBV3-1/TRBV3-2 | CASSPSDRGKNYTF
. | TRBJ2-6 | TRBV18 | CASSAGGSGANVLTF
. | TRBJ1-5 | TRBV4-2 | CASTNQPQHF
medium-sized | TRBJ1-1 | TRBV29-1 | CSVAYTGYTEAFF
. | TRBJ1-4 | TRBV15 | CATSRGMQGYNEKLFF
. | TRBJ1-2 | TRBV11-3 | CASSLDSGRGRYGYTF
few | TRBJ2-3 | TRBV29-1 | CSAGDRPRTDTQYF
. | TRBJ2-1 | TRBV19 | CASSIILSTLLDNEQFF
. | TRBJ2-3 | TRBV6-5 | CASSWGGTDTQYF
. | TRBJ1-3 | TRBV3-1/TRBV3-2 | CASSRQGNSGNTIYF
. | TRBJ2-5 | TRBV28 | CASSSMGRLQETQYF
. | TRBJ2-5 | TRBV7-8 | CASSVKDTGRGETQYF
. | TRBJ2-7 | TRBV3-1/TRBV3-2 | CASSPLYSYEQYF
. | TRBJ2-7 | TRBV7-8 | CASSPRSPYEQYF
. | TRBJ1-5 | TRBV5-8 | CASSLSGGIQPQHF
. | TRBJ1-5 | TRBV10-2 | CASSEIGRNQQPQHF
few | TRBJ1-3 | TRBV5-4 | CASSLAASGNTIYF
. | TRBJ2-1 | TRBV13 | CASSDLLQNEQFF
. | TRBJ2-5 | TRBV5-1 | CASSLVPVVQETQYF
few | TRBJ1-2 | TRBV7-2 | CASSSDRTGGSYGYTF
. | TRBJ2-2 | TRBV7-3 | CASSSPPQGPSNTGELFF
. | TRBJ2-7 | TRBV5-4 | CASSLGPDSYEQYF
. | TRBJ1-2 | TRBV18 | CASSTTDAYVYGYTF
. | TRBJ2-2 | TRBV10-1 | CASRSGGRNTGELFF